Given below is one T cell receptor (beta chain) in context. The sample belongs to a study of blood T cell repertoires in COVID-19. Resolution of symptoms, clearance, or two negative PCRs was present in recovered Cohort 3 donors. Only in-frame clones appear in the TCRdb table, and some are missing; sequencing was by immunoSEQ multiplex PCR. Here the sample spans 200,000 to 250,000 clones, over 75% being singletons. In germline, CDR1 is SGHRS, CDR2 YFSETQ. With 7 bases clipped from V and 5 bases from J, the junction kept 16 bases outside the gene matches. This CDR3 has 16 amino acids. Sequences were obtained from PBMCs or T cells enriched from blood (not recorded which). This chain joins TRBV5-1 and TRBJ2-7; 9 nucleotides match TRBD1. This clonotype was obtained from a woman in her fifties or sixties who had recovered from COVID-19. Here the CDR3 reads CASQVGVTGGFHEQYF. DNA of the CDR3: TGCGCCAGCCAGGTTGGGGTCACAGGGGGCTTCCACGAGCAGTACTTC.